This TCR beta chain derives from a study of T-cell reconstitution after alpha-beta-depleted transplantation in children. Overall study findings and caveats: Expanded graft clones numbering several hundred reportedly gave rise to alpha-beta T cells about two months after transplant. Where some patients showed high TCRbeta diversity at day 60, it came from recipient T cells and thymic progenitors that had survived. T-cell numbers and diversity one year post-transplant derived largely from freshly generated T cells.

Researchers prepared the TCRbeta library using unique molecular identifiers, the study reports. TCRdb called the PCR reads again in MiXCR, with one record for every CDR3 protein. The sample contains about a million distinct CDR3 sequences, around 30% of which appear only once. The germline V gene encodes CDR1 LNHDA and CDR2 SQIVND (reference sequence). V lost 3 bases to trimming and J lost 0 bases; unmatched junction nucleotides: 9. This CDR3 is built from 18 residues. Remarks on this clonotype: The antigen is not known.

The chain links TRBV19 to TRBJ2-1; TRBD2 agrees at 9 bases. The receptor was isolated from a boy in the first two years of life who had a stem cell transplant for SCID, so the T cells may come from the graft donor. This specimen consisted of PBMCs, mostly from graft donor cells, obtained 360 days after TCRalphabeta/CD19-depleted stem cell transplant. The DNA for the CDR3 is TGTGCCAGTAGTATCGGCCTAGCGGGGACGAGCTCCTACAATGAGCAGTTCTTC. It encodes CASSIGLAGTSSYNEQFF.